This record concerns one TCR beta chain sequence. The CDR3 length is 12 residues. V lost 7 bases and J 5 bases, leaving 11 bases between the germline ends. Germline-derived CDR1 and CDR2 are MDHEN and SYDVKM. The sample is drawn from a study of blood T cell repertoires in COVID-19. As for the study in general: Collection of acute and convalescent COVID-19 samples took place in the United States, Italy and Spain. PBMCs, B-cell-depleted T cells, or T cells provided the cDNA or gDNA that made up the material.

Authors' data handling: The authors estimated nucleated cell counts from reference gene primer amplification. Here immunoSEQ multiplex PCR was the method, and the copy in TCRdb shows in-frame clones only, minus some. V and J calls and clone size are those listed in that table; D and trimming were worked out from the DNA. Among a few hundred thousand clones listed, around 82% were seen once. The chain couples TRBV28 to TRBJ1-1; possible D gene TRBD1, 5 bases. This receptor was identified in an older woman with acute or convalescent COVID-19. What was sequenced was peripheral blood. CDR3 nucleotide sequence: TGTGCCAGCATAGGGGTAAAGACTGAAGCTTTCTTT. It is translated as CASIGVKTEAFF. The full variable domain, with the rest looked up from reference TRBV28 and TRBJ1-1, is DVKVTQSSRYLVKRTGEKVFLECVQDMDHENMFWYRQDPGLGLRLIYFSYDVKMKEKGDIPEGYSVSREKKERFSLILESASTNQTSMYLCASIGVKTEAFFGQGTRLTVV.